A selection of T cell receptor beta chains follows, all from one sample in a study of blood T cell repertoires in COVID-19. Generated by immunoSEQ multiplex PCR, the TCRdb table keeps only in-frame clones and is missing some. Here the sample spans around 95,000 clones, approximately 90% being singletons. The sequenced sample consisted of peripheral blood. These receptors originate from a man aged 45-60 years with acute or convalescent COVID-19. The CDR3 runs from the conserved cysteine through the conserved F or W. D genes are given only for firm matches.

>TRBV11-3|TRBJ2-7|NA
CASSFLSYEQYF
TGTGCCAGCAGCTTCCTCTCCTACGAGCAGTACTTC
>TRBV27|TRBJ1-6|NA
CASSLGRGYSPLHF
TGTGCCAGCAGTTTGGGCAGGGGTTATTCACCCCTCCACTTT
>TRBV19|TRBJ2-7|TRBD1
CASSRGTGGGYEQYF
TGTGCCAGTAGTAGAGGGACAGGGGGAGGCTACGAGCAGTACTTC
>TRBV7-8|TRBJ2-1|NA
CASSLTPGDGNEQFF
TGTGCCAGCAGCCTCACACCGGGGGACGGTAATGAGCAGTTCTTC
>TRBV5-1|TRBJ1-2|NA
CASSSWAKAEYGYTF
TGCGCCAGCAGCTCGTGGGCCAAGGCCGAATATGGCTACACCTTC
>TRBV24-1|TRBJ2-3|NA
CATSDRVAVTDTQYF
TGTGCCACCAGTGATCGCGTAGCGGTCACAGATACGCAGTATTTT
>TRBV29-1|TRBJ2-7|TRBD2
CSVDAGGSYEQYF
TGCAGCGTTGATGCGGGAGGGTCCTACGAGCAGTACTTC
>TRBV12-5|TRBJ2-2|NA
CASGSPGTGELFF
TGTGCTAGTGGTTCTCCCGGCACCGGGGAGCTGTTTTTT
>TRBV21-1|TRBJ2-2|NA
CASSTPRGGDTGELFF
TGTGCCAGCAGCACGCCTCGAGGGGGGGACACCGGGGAGCTGTTTTTT
>TRBV11-2|TRBJ2-6|TRBD1
CASSSTGTGTFPGANVLTF
TGTGCCAGCAGCTCCACCGGGACAGGGACCTTCCCTGGGGCCAACGTCCTGACTTTC